This is a list of T cell receptor beta chains from one sample in a study of OX40 agonist ivuxolimab in advanced cancers. Some clones are missing from TCRdb's copy, which holds only in-frame ones; the method was immunoSEQ multiplex PCR. The table has about 90,000 clones, more than 80% seen once. The sample in question was CD4+ or CD8+ T cells sorted from blood, obtained in a trial of the OX40 agonist ivuxolimab. Receptors originate from an adult with an advanced solid tumor such as melanoma, head and neck, liver or kidney cancer. Both conserved end residues are part of each CDR3. A D gene is named only where the DNA matches it firmly. Clone size is given for some rows only: seen once, a few or many times, or a class if the clone is expanded.

j_call,v_call,d_call,clone_size,cdr3_aa,cdr3_nt
TRBJ2-1,TRBV6-6,TRBD2,.,CASRAGTGGNEQFF,TGTGCCAGCAGAGCCGGGACGGGGGGTAATGAGCAGTTCTTC
TRBJ2-3,TRBV7-7,.,.,CASSLAEADTQYF,TGTGCTAGCAGCTTAGCGGAAGCAGATACGCAGTATTTT
TRBJ2-7,TRBV14,TRBD2,many,CASSRTRFTTSGEPYEQYF,TGTGCCAGCAGCCGGACCAGGTTTACGACTAGCGGAGAACCCTACGAGCAGTACTTC
TRBJ1-4,TRBV4-2,.,.,CASSLIGGDGEKLFF,TGTGCCAGCAGCTTGATTGGAGGGGACGGGGAAAAACTGTTTTTT
TRBJ1-5,TRBV6-5,.,.,CASSYSAGTQQPQHF,TGTGCCAGCAGTTACTCAGCAGGGACACAACAGCCCCAGCATTTT
TRBJ1-3,TRBV5-8,.,.,CASSLMLYPISGNTIYF,TGTGCCAGCAGCCTGATGCTATACCCGATCTCTGGAAACACCATATATTTT
TRBJ1-3,TRBV6-1,.,.,CASSPKVGLGNTIYF,TGTGCCAGCAGTCCTAAAGTGGGGCTTGGAAACACCATATATTTT
TRBJ1-1,TRBV29-1,.,.,CSVEPGWGTEAFF,TGCAGCGTTGAACCCGGCTGGGGCACTGAAGCTTTCTTT
TRBJ2-7,TRBV19,.,.,CASSTGDISYEQYF,TGTGCCAGTAGTACCGGGGACATATCCTACGAGCAGTACTTC
TRBJ2-3,TRBV30,.,.,CAWSDGSTDTQYF,TGTGCCTGGAGTGACGGGAGCACAGATACGCAGTATTTT